The rows below give T cell receptor beta chains drawn from one sample of a study of tumor-infiltrating lymphocytes in primary liver carcinoma. TCRdb reprocessed the multiplex PCR reads via MiXCR and lists one record per CDR3 protein. The sample shows around 70,000 distinct CDR3 sequences, roughly two thirds of them seen only once. Sequencing input: liver tumor tissue from sampling region 4. These receptors all come from a man in his forties with primary liver carcinoma and hepatitis B virus infection. CDR3s include the opening cysteine and the closing phenylalanine or tryptophan. The D gene is left open where the match is weak. Where a row states a size, it is once, few, many or the class of an expanded clone; other rows omit it.

TRBJ1-1 once TRBV29-1 15 . . CSVAVGAQMNTEALF
TRBJ2-1 many TRBV28 16 TRBD1 TGTGCCAGCAGTACCCCGGGACAGGGGGCGAGTAATGAGCAGTTCTTC CASSTPGQGASNEQFF
TRBJ2-1 once TRBV6-1 11 . TGTGCATGCGGCTCCTACAATGAGCAGTTCTTC CACGSYNEQFF
TRBJ2-1 medium-sized TRBV6-5 17 . TGTGCCAGCAGTTACTCTTTCGGGGGACAGTCTATGAATGAGCAGTTCTTC CASSYSFGGQSMNEQFF
TRBJ1-1 . TRBV5-1 15 . TGCGCCAGCAGCTCGATGGGCCTAATGAGCACTGAAGCTTTCTTT CASSSMGLMSTEAFF
TRBJ2-7 . TRBV11-2 14 TRBD1 TGCGCCAGTAGCTTGGGACAGGTAGACCACGGGCAGTACTTC CASSLGQVDHGQYF
TRBJ2-7 many TRBV4-1 17 . TGCGCCAGCAGCCCGAAGGCCCTCGGCGCGCGCTCCTGCGAGCAGTACTTC CASSPKALGARSCEQYF
TRBJ2-1 . TRBV29-1 22 TRBD2 TGCAGCGTTCACCTCCGTTACCTTATAGTGGGAGGGCCGGATGACTACTACAATGAGCAGTTCTTC CSVHLRYLIVGGPDDYYNEQFF
TRBJ1-4 once TRBV11-1 15 . TGTGCCATCAGCCACATCAGAGGACCTAATGAAAAACTGTTTTTT CAISHIRGPNEKLFF
TRBJ2-3 . TRBV29-1 14 TRBD2 TGCAACGTTTCGGGAGGGCTGGTAGGAGATACGCAGTATTTT CNVSGGLVGDTQYF
TRBJ2-7 . TRBV29-1 11 . TGCAGCGCTAGACCTGATTACGAACAGTATTTC CSARPDYEQYF
TRBJ2-5 . TRBV11-2 16 . TGTGCCACCAACTTAGGGAGTAGCGGCCCGTGGGAGACCCAGTACTTC CATNLGSSGPWETQYF
TRBJ1-1 . TRBV7-9 18 . TGTGCCAGCAGCTTATTTGGGCAGGGGACTGGGGCGAACACTGAAGCTTTCTTT CASSLFGQGTGANTEAFF
TRBJ2-7 once TRBV13 11 . TGTGCCAGCAGCCTGAAGGGCGAGCAGCACTTC CASSLKGEQHF
TRBJ2-1 many TRBV10-3 17 . TGTGCCATCAGTACCTCCGCACTAGGGAGCTCCTACAATGAGCAGTTCTTC CAISTSALGSSYNEQFF
TRBJ2-1 once TRBV29-1 14 TRBD2 TGCAGCGCTACGGGGGGAATGACCTACAATGAGCAGTTCTTC CSATGGMTYNEQFF
TRBJ2-7 . TRBV11-2 14 . TGTGCCAGCTGCATAACCGACGGAGCCTACGTGCAGTACTTC CASCITDGAYVQYF
TRBJ1-2 . TRBV7-9 13 TRBD1 TGTGCCAGCACCACGACAGGGATTTATGGCTACACCTTC CASTTTGIYGYTF
TRBJ2-7 . TRBV6-1 15 TRBD2 TGTGCCAGCAGTGGTCGGGGGGGGATCGACCGCGAGCAGTACTTC CASSGRGGIDREQYF
TRBJ2-2 . TRBV4-2 16 . TGTGCCAGCACCCCGGGGTCTAGCGTGAACACCGTGGAGCTGTTTTTT CASTPGSSVNTVELFF
TRBJ1-5 many TRBV28 14 . TGTGCCAGCAGTTTTCCCTGGGGCAATCAGCCCCAGCATTTT CASSFPWGNQPQHF
TRBJ2-7 once TRBV11-2 13 . TGTGCCAGCAGCTCAACTAGGAGATGCAAGCAGTACTTC CASSSTRRCKQYF
TRBJ2-7 . TRBV11-2 14 . TGTGCCAGCATCTTAACTGACACTGGCTACAAGCAGTACTTC CASILTDTGYKQYF
TRBJ1-5 few TRBV20-1 14 TRBD1 TGCAGTGCTGAGGACAGGGCTAGCAATCAGCCCCAGCATTTT CSAEDRASNQPQHF
TRBJ2-1 few TRBV4-2 15 TRBD2 TGTGCTCGCAGCCAAGGACGGGGGGTATACAATGAGCAGTTCTTC CARSQGRGVYNEQFF
TRBJ2-6 . TRBV11-2 21 TRBD1 TGTGCCAGCAGCATGGGGGGAGACAGGGGCATTTCCCTCTCTGGGGCCAACATCCTGACCTTC CASSMGGDRGISLSGANILTF
TRBJ2-1 . TRBV9 14 . TGTGCCAGCAGCGTAGACTATGGTTACAATGAGCAGTTCTTC CASSVDYGYNEQFF
TRBJ2-3 few TRBV9 16 TRBD2 TGTGCCAGCAGCGTAGCGTCGGGAGGGCAGGGAGATACGCAGTATTTT CASSVASGGQGDTQYF
TRBJ2-7 . TRBV6-5 16 TRBD1 TGTGTCAGCAGTCTGAGGGGACAGCCAGCGTCCTACGAGCAGTACTTC CVSSLRGQPASYEQYF
TRBJ2-7 . TRBV29-1 13 . TGCAGCGTTGAGGGCGACAGCAGCTACGGGCAGTACTTC CSVEGDSSYGQYF
TRBJ2-3 . TRBV19 14 . TGTGCCAGTAGTCTGGTAGGGATCGTGGATACGCAGTATTTT CASSLVGIVDTQYF
TRBJ1-1 . TRBV7-9 13 . TGTGTCAGCACCCCCTTGGCGAACACTGAAGCTTTCTTT CVSTPLANTEAFF
TRBJ2-2 . TRBV29-1 10 . TGCATCGTGGGGCGAGGGGAGCTGTTTTTT CIVGRGELFF
TRBJ1-2 . TRBV4-2 15 . TGTGCCAGCAGCCAGATTCCAGGGTCCCCGGAGGACTACACCTTC CASSQIPGSPEDYTF
TRBJ1-6 . TRBV11-2 16 . TGTGCCAGCAGCTTAGGGATCTCTGGGGAAGTTTCACCCCTCCACTTT CASSLGISGEVSPLHF
TRBJ2-1 . TRBV20-1 15 TRBD2 TGCAGTGCTAGGGGACTAGCGGGGCCCCCGTATGAGCAGTTCTTC CSARGLAGPPYEQFF
TRBJ2-1 . TRBV19 15 TRBD1 TGTGCCAGTAGTCCTCGGACAGGGTCCTACGATGAGAAGTTCTTC CASSPRTGSYDEKFF
TRBJ2-7 many TRBV10-3 17 TRBD1 TGTGCCATCAGTGGCCGACCCACGGACAGGCTCTCCTACGAGCAGTACTTC CAISGRPTDRLSYEQYF
TRBJ2-1 . TRBV11-2 15 . TGTGCCGCCGGGTATGACCAGCCATCCTACAATGAGCAGTTCTTC CAAGYDQPSYNEQFF
TRBJ2-2 . TRBV11-2 14 . TGTGCCAGGGGCTCTTTGGGGAACACCGGGGAGTTGTTTTTT CARGSLGNTGELFF
TRBJ2-5 . TRBV12-3/TRBV12-4 15 . TGTGCCAGCAGTCCCGGGTCTGGGTCGCGGGAGACCCAGTACTTC CASSPGSGSRETQYF
TRBJ2-1 . TRBV6-6 18 TRBD2 TGCGTCAGCAGTTACTCCGCTATAGCGGGAAGGGCCTACAATGAGCAGTTCTTC CVSSYSAIAGRAYNEQFF
TRBJ1-2 . TRBV6-6 16 TRBD1 TGTGCCGGCAGTTATTCTAGGACAGGGGGCGAATATGGCTACACCTTC CAGSYSRTGGEYGYTF
TRBJ2-2 . TRBV19 14 TRBD1 TGTGCCACCAGCGGACAGGGGCGTACCGGGGAGCTGTTTTTT CATSGQGRTGELFF
TRBJ1-2 . TRBV29-1 12 . TGCAGCGTCGTACATTCCAACTATGGCTACATCTTC CSVVHSNYGYIF
TRBJ2-2 . TRBV11-1 14 . TGTGTCAGCTGCTTAGGTTTACACACCGGGGAGCTGTTTTTT CVSCLGLHTGELFF
TRBJ2-5 . TRBV11-1 14 TRBD2 TGTGCCAGCAGAGCGGGGTTACCTCAAGGGACCCAGTACTTC CASRAGLPQGTQYF
TRBJ2-3 . TRBV29-1 16 . TGCAGCGTGAAACTCGTTAGGAGGAGGGAGCCAGATACGCAGTATTTT CSVKLVRRREPDTQYF
TRBJ2-3 . TRBV11-2 15 TRBD1 TGTGCCAGCAGCCCGCACAGGGGGCGCTTAGGTGCGCAGTATTTT CASSPHRGRLGAQYF
TRBJ1-1 . TRBV12-5 12 . TGTACAAGTGGTTTGGGGCAGGGCGAAGCTTTCTTT CTSGLGQGEAFF
TRBJ2-2 . TRBV7-2 12 . TGTGCCAGCAGCTCGGTATCCGGGGAGCTGTTTTTT CASSSVSGELFF
TRBJ2-3 . TRBV6-5 18 . TGTGCCACACAAAAACCCCCCCGACTCCAGAAGGGCACAGATACGCAGTATTTT CATQKPPRLQKGTDTQYF
TRBJ1-4 few TRBV11-2 15 . TGTGCCAGCAGCTTAGAGGGCAGACCGAATGAAAAACTGTTTTTT CASSLEGRPNEKLFF
TRBJ2-2 . TRBV7-2 17 TRBD2 TGTGCCAGCAGCATATATGGAGGACTAGCTTACACCGGGGAGCTGTTTTTC CASSIYGGLAYTGELFF
TRBJ1-3 . TRBV6-1 17 TRBD1 TGTGCCAGCAGTGAAGTGGGACAGAGCCACTCTGGAAACACCATAAATTTC CASSEVGQSHSGNTINF